The 23 T cell receptor beta chains listed next were all sequenced from one sample in a study of cytomegalovirus exposure and HLA in healthy donors. Both 60 Vbeta primers and 13 Jbeta primers went into the PCR. The protocol was immunoSEQ multiplex PCR, while the TCRdb copy is restricted to in-frame clones and leaves out a portion. Of 150,000 to 250,000 clones in the sample, 70% to 80% were seen once. What was sequenced was PBMCs. Receptors originate from a man aged 25-45 years in good health and CMV-seronegative.

The chain combines TRBV10-3 with TRBJ2-2; 7 bases align to TRBD1. The CDR3 runs to 18 residues. The V gene's germline CDR1 is ENHRY and CDR2 SYGVKD. With V trimmed by 2 bases and J by 0 bases, 9 bases remained unmatched. CDR3 DNA: TGTGCCATCAGTGAGCCTACCCCGGGGACAGCGAACACCGGGGAGCTGTTTTTT. Translation: CAISEPTPGTANTGELFF.

CDR3 nucleotides: TGCGCCAGCAGCCCAGGAGGGAGCGGGATGTCCTACGAGCAGTACTTC. It is translated as CASSPGGSGMSYEQYF. The J gene is TRBJ2-7, the V gene TRBV5-1; 7 bases are shared with TRBD2. After removal of 4 bases from V and 1 base from J, the junction contained 11 bases not matched to a gene. CDR1 SGHRS and CDR2 YFSETQ come from the germline V gene. The CDR3 is 16 amino acids.

This clone was detected a few times. The chain uses TRBV10-1 and TRBJ2-1, with 10 bases fitting TRBD1. The CDR3 contains 14 residues. Germline V lookup: CDR1 WNHNN, CDR2 SYGVQD (reference sequence). V was pared by 8 bases and J by 3 bases, with 4 bases of the junction left unmatched. The CDR3 nucleotides read TGCGCCAGCGGACAGGGGGACGACTACAATGAGCAGTTCTTC. Its translation is CASGQGDDYNEQFF.

The rearrangement uses TRBV5-5 and TRBJ2-7, with D possibly being TRBD1 (6 bases). Germline lookup yields CDR1 SGHKS and CDR2 YYEKEE (reference sequence). This CDR3 is 16 amino acids long. The V end lost 4 bases, the J end lost 0 bases, and 17 bases lay between the germline ends. CDR3 coding DNA: TGTGCCAGCAGCATAAACCGGGACACGAGCTCCTACGAGCAGTACTTC. Its translation: CASSINRDTSSYEQYF.

The V and J genes are TRBV30 and TRBJ2-7; TRBD2 aligns across 13 bases. V trimming: 1 base; J trimming: 6 bases; junction bases outside the gene matches: 3. The CDR3 runs 14 residues. The germline V gene has CDR1 GTSNPN and CDR2 SVGIG (reference sequence). The CDR3 DNA reads TGTGCCTGGAGTGCGACTAGCGGGAGGACCGAGCAGTACTTC. Translating it yields CAWSATSGRTEQYF.

DNA for the CDR3: TGTGCCAGTAGTATCGAATCGGGGACTAGCGGAAAAACCTACGAGCAGTACTTC. Protein sequence: CASSIESGTSGKTYEQYF. The chain carries TRBV19 and TRBJ2-7, with TRBD2 matching 11 bases. Germline V CDR1 and CDR2: LNHDA, SQIVND (reference sequence). Losses at the gene ends were 3 bases for V and 2 bases for J; bases not matched to a gene: 12. The CDR3 loop spans 18 amino acids.

The V gene is TRBV5-1, the J gene TRBJ2-3; D ambiguous. Germline-derived CDR1 and CDR2 are SGHRS and YFSETQ. V was cut by 1 base and J by 0 bases, with 9 bases left in between. The CDR3 has 15 amino acids. CDR3: CASSLTWQSTDTQYF. In nucleotides, the CDR3 is TGCGCCAGCAGCTTGACGTGGCAAAGCACAGATACGCAGTATTTT.

There are a few counts of this clone. The V and J genes are TRBV6-6 and TRBJ2-3; TRBD2 matches at 7 bases. The CDR3 runs 16 residues. With V trimmed by 0 bases and J by 4 bases, 7 bases remained unmatched. Looked up from germline, CDR1 is MNHNY and CDR2 is SVGAGI (reference sequence). CDR3 sequence: CASSYSMRERADTQYF. The DNA of the CDR3 is TGTGCCAGCAGTTACTCGATGCGGGAGAGGGCAGATACGCAGTATTTT.

V and J are TRBV6-6 and TRBJ1-1; D unclear. CDR1 and CDR2 (germline): MNHNY, SVGAGI (reference sequence). CDR3 size: 15 residues. With 2 bases removed from V and 5 bases from J, the gap between germline ends came to 15 bases. The CDR3 spells CASSYGLRGRTEAFF. DNA of the CDR3: TGTGCCAGCAGTTACGGGTTGAGAGGGCGGACTGAAGCTTTCTTT.

The CDR3 DNA sequence: TGTGCCAGCAGCGTAGGCAGTGCAACTAATGAAAAACTGTTTTTT. Its translation: CASSVGSATNEKLFF. This sequence joins TRBV9 and TRBJ1-4; D ambiguous. Germline lookup yields CDR1 SGDLS and CDR2 YYNGEE. Trimming pared 0 bases from V and 0 bases from J, leaving 6 bases between. The CDR3 covers 15 residues.

This clone has just a few counts. The chain joins TRBV19 to TRBJ2-1, with 14 positions matching TRBD2. Germline V lookup: CDR1 LNHDA, CDR2 SQIVND (reference sequence). Trimming cost V 5 bases and J 10 bases; bases outside gene matches: 10. This CDR3 spans 16 amino acids. CDR3: CASSATTSGRAREQFF. CDR3 DNA: TGTGCCAGTAGTGCTACGACTAGCGGGAGGGCCAGAGAGCAGTTCTTC.

The chain links TRBV19 to TRBJ2-1; D is perhaps TRBD2 (6 bases). The germline V gene has CDR1 LNHDA and CDR2 SQIVND (reference sequence). The CDR3 contains 13 residues. The V gene lost 5 bases and the J gene lost 7 bases, with 12 bases spanning the gap. CDR3 region: CASSPRRENEQFF. CDR3 nucleotides: TGTGCCAGTAGTCCCCGGCGGGAAAATGAGCAGTTCTTC.

The genes are TRBV7-9 and TRBJ1-1, with D hard to call. CDR3 length: 14 amino acids. Between the trimmed V and J ends, which lost 6 bases and 0 bases, there was a span of 11 bases. Germline lookup yields CDR1 SEHNR and CDR2 FQNEAQ (reference sequence). Here the CDR3 DNA reads TGTGCCAGCAGTACTGGACTTTTGAACACTGAAGCTTTCTTT. Translated: CASSTGLLNTEAFF.

The chain uses TRBV19 and TRBJ2-2; D may be TRBD2 (6 bases). Germline lookup yields CDR1 LNHDA and CDR2 SQIVND (reference sequence). The length of the CDR3 is 14 residues. Deletions cut 4 bases from V and 3 bases from J, with 9 bases between. The CDR3 DNA follows: TGTGCCAGTAGTAGCCAGCGGGACACCGGGGAGCTGTTTTTT. This encodes CASSSQRDTGELFF.

V usage is TRBV5-1 and J usage is TRBJ2-7; D remains ambiguous. Germline V gene data show CDR1 as SGHRS and CDR2 as YFSETQ. This CDR3 spans 14 amino acids. V was trimmed by 0 bases and J by 4 bases, leaving 11 bases between them. The CDR3 reads CASSLGAGQYEQYF. The CDR3 nucleotides read TGCGCCAGCAGCTTGGGGGCTGGCCAATACGAGCAGTACTTC.

This chain connects TRBV27 to TRBJ2-7, with 11 bases lining up with TRBD2. The J segment lost 2 bases and the V segment lost 8 bases, leaving 5 bases of the junction unmatched. Germline V lookup: CDR1 MNHEY, CDR2 SMNVEV (reference sequence). This CDR3 comprises 14 residues. The DNA of the CDR3 is TGTGCCAGCCGATTAGCGGGAGGGACCTACGAGCAGTACTTC. This encodes CASRLAGGTYEQYF.

The V and J genes are TRBV20-1 and TRBJ1-1; unclear D gene. The CDR3 has 9 residues. Germline assignment: CDR1 DFQATT and CDR2 SNEGSKA (reference sequence). The V and J ends lost 4 bases and 10 bases respectively, with 7 bases between them. CDR3 loop: CSANYRAFF. The CDR3 DNA reads as TGCAGTGCTAACTATCGAGCTTTCTTT.

V and J are TRBV2 and TRBJ2-1; 10 bases are shared with TRBD2. The J segment lost 9 bases and the V segment lost 6 bases, leaving 11 bases of the junction unmatched. The germline gives CDR1 SNHLY, CDR2 FYNNEI. This CDR3 is 15 amino acids long. In DNA form, the CDR3 reads TGTGCCAGCAGCCCCGGGACTAGCGTGGGGGGTGAGCAGTTCTTC. It is translated as CASSPGTSVGGEQFF.

The V call is TRBV30, the J call TRBJ2-1; 10 bases align to TRBD2. Germline CDR1 and CDR2: GTSNPN and SVGIG (reference sequence). CDR3 length equals 17 residues. V was clipped by 1 base and J by 5 bases; unmatched bases: 11. In DNA, the CDR3 is TGTGCCTGGAGTGACCCCTCCGGACTAGCGGTAAACAATGAGCAGTTCTTC. It encodes CAWSDPSGLAVNNEQFF.

The chain links TRBV6-1 to TRBJ2-1; TRBD2 is a possible D gene (6 bases). This CDR3 has 15 amino acids. Trimming took 7 bases from V and 2 from J, leaving 15 bases between them. CDR1 and CDR2 (germline): MNHNS, SASEGT. The CDR3 coding sequence is TGTGCCAGCACCTTAGCTAGCGCCCCCTACAATGAGCAGTTCTTC. Amino acid sequence: CASTLASAPYNEQFF.

V gene TRBV29-1 combines with J gene TRBJ1-2; 11 bases line up with TRBD1. V shed 4 bases and J 8 bases; nucleotides not matched to a gene: 6. Germline assignment: CDR1 SQVTM and CDR2 ANQGSEA. The CDR3 totals 13 residues. The CDR3 reads CSVVLGQGGGYTF. CDR3 DNA sequence: TGCAGCGTTGTGTTGGGACAGGGGGGGGGCTACACCTTC.

This clone was counted between two and nine times. The chain joins TRBV12-5 to TRBJ2-5; possible D gene TRBD2, 5 bases. This CDR3 spans 16 amino acids. Germline CDR1 and CDR2: LGHNT and FRNRAP. V was clipped by 3 bases and J by 7 bases, with 21 bases between them. The CDR3 region has the DNA TGTGCTAGTGGTTTAGGACTCAATGCGGGCGAGGGGACCCAGTACTTC. Protein sequence: CASGLGLNAGEGTQYF.

To note about this clone: The same CDR3 can be traced to other DNA sequences in this sample. The chain couples TRBV27 to TRBJ1-1, with D possibly being TRBD1 (6 bases). The V end was cut by 3 bases, the J end by 5 bases, with 13 bases between. This CDR3 spans 14 amino acids. CDR1 is MNHEY and CDR2 is SMNVEV in the germline V gene (reference sequence). This CDR3 is CASSLQGRYTEAFF. The CDR3 region has the DNA TGTGCCAGCAGTTTGCAGGGGAGATATACTGAAGCTTTCTTT.